The 18 T cell receptor beta chains given below trace back to one sample, sequenced in a study of cytomegalovirus exposure and HLA in healthy donors. PCR used 60 Vbeta primers and 13 Jbeta primers. The data were produced by immunoSEQ multiplex PCR, yet TCRdb's version contains in-frame clones alone and is incomplete. The sample holds about 170,000 clones; about three quarters are singletons and the top ten take 1.4%. Material for sequencing was PBMCs. These receptors were obtained from a woman in her twenties or thirties in good health and CMV-seropositive.

The genes are TRBV6-1 and TRBJ2-1; 9 nucleotides agree with TRBD2. Trimming at V came to 6 bases and at J to 5 bases, leaving 8 bases not matched to a gene. CDR1 and CDR2 (germline): MNHNS, SASEGT. The length of the CDR3 is 15 residues. This CDR3 is CASRRSSGTNNEQFF. CDR3 sequence (DNA): TGTGCCAGCAGGCGATCTAGCGGGACAAACAATGAGCAGTTCTTC.

This chain joins TRBV4-2 and TRBJ2-5; D gene uncertain. The germline CDR1 and CDR2 sequences are LGHNA and YNFKEQ. The V and J ends lost 0 bases and 1 base respectively, with 9 bases between them. This CDR3 has 15 amino acids. This CDR3 reads CASSQDEATQETQYF. CDR3 DNA sequence: TGTGCCAGCAGCCAAGACGAGGCGACCCAAGAGACCCAGTACTTC.

The table lists this clone with a count of one. The rearrangement joins TRBV28 to TRBJ1-2; D is undetermined. The CDR3 sequence is 16 residues long. Trimming shortened V by 8 bases and J by 4 bases, and 23 bases separated the two germline ends. Germline values: CDR1 MDHEN, CDR2 SYDVKM. The CDR3 coding sequence is TGTGCCAGCGCAGGAAAAGACGGAAGTGTTGTCTATGGCTACACCTTC. It codes for CASAGKDGSVVYGYTF.

V and J are TRBV11-3 and TRBJ2-7; TRBD1 aligns across 7 bases. The trim removed 5 bases at V and 2 bases at J, leaving 9 bases unmatched. Germline CDR1 reads SGHNT; CDR2 reads YENEEA. The CDR3 totals 15 residues. The CDR3 sequence is CASSQLGTETYEQYF. CDR3 bases: TGTGCCAGCAGCCAACTAGGGACAGAAACCTACGAGCAGTACTTC.

This clone was counted a few times. The genes are TRBV2 and TRBJ2-7; D gene unclear. Between the trimmed V and J ends, which lost 5 bases and 4 bases, there was a span of 6 bases. CDR3 length equals 11 residues. Germline loops: CDR1 SNHLY, CDR2 FYNNEI. Here the CDR3 reads CASSNIYEQYF. For the CDR3, the DNA is TGTGCCAGCAGTAATATATACGAGCAGTACTTC.

The chain has TRBV10-3 and TRBJ2-6; TRBD1 agrees at 8 bases. The ends lost 7 bases at V and 0 bases at J; junction bases unmatched: 8. Germline CDR1 reads ENHRY; CDR2 reads SYGVKD. The CDR3 has 17 amino acids. The CDR3, as DNA: TGTGCCATCAACCCGGGACAGGTTAACTCTGGGGCCAACGTCCTGACTTTC. It specifies CAINPGQVNSGANVLTF.

This clone appeared a few times. The V and J genes are TRBV7-8 and TRBJ1-2; TRBD1 is a possible D gene (5 bases). The CDR3 consists of 14 residues. Trimming removed 2 bases at V and 6 bases at J, with 13 bases between. Germline V gene sequence: CDR1 SGHVS, CDR2 FQNEAQ. The CDR3 loop reads CASSLIRVSDGYTF. CDR3 DNA sequence: TGTGCCAGCAGCTTAATCAGGGTTTCGGATGGCTACACCTTC.

The V and J genes are TRBV29-1 and TRBJ2-2; no clear D gene. V was trimmed by 5 bases and J by 0 bases, leaving 7 bases between them. CDR3 size: 13 residues. Germline V gene data show CDR1 as SQVTM and CDR2 as ANQGSEA. The CDR3 nucleotides are TGCAGCGTTTTGGCTGCGAACACCGGGGAGCTGTTTTTT. This sequence encodes CSVLAANTGELFF.

The rearrangement links TRBV11-3 to TRBJ2-7, with 10 bases identical to TRBD1. The CDR3 has 16 amino acids. Germline trimming cut 4 bases from V and 6 bases from J; bases unmatched to any gene: 12. The germline gives CDR1 SGHNT, CDR2 YENEEA. CDR3: CASSYGGGQGRGEQYF. Here the CDR3 DNA reads TGTGCCAGCAGCTACGGGGGGGGACAGGGGAGAGGCGAGCAGTACTTC.

J is TRBJ2-5 and V is TRBV7-3; TRBD1 matches at 11 bases. V lost 4 bases and J lost 4; bases outside the gene matches: 2. The CDR3 consists of 14 residues. Germline assignment: CDR1 SGHTA and CDR2 FQGTGA. The CDR3 bases are TGTGCCAGCAGCTCGGACAGGGGGCGAGAGACCCAGTACTTC. This codes for CASSSDRGRETQYF.

This clone appeared once. The genes are TRBV9 and TRBJ2-7; the match to TRBD2 covers 8 bases. This CDR3 contains 15 residues. Germline CDR1 reads SGDLS; CDR2 reads YYNGEE. V dropped 0 bases and J dropped 6; count of bases not matched to a gene: 8. The CDR3 DNA reads TGTGCCAGCAGCGTAGAGGCGGGACTAGAAGGCGAGCAGTACTTC. Residues: CASSVEAGLEGEQYF. The whole variable domain, filled in from reference TRBV9 and TRBJ2-7, reads DSGVTQTPKHLITATGQRVTLRCSPRSGDLSVYWYQQSLDQGLQFLIQYYNGEERAKGNILERFSAQQFPDLHSELNLSSLELGDSALYFCASSVEAGLEGEQYFGPGTRLTVT.

This rearrangement joins TRBV11-1 to TRBJ2-3; 8 positions match TRBD1. The CDR3 has 16 residues. The trim removed 4 bases at V and 2 bases at J, leaving 8 bases unmatched. CDR1 and CDR2 (germline): SGHAT, FQDESV (reference sequence). This CDR3 is CASSSPDRGLTDTQYF. The DNA of the CDR3 is TGTGCCAGCAGCTCGCCCGACAGGGGACTCACAGATACGCAGTATTTT.

The V and J genes are TRBV11-2 and TRBJ2-5, with 8 nucleotides matching TRBD1. The V gene end was trimmed by 0 bases and the J gene end by 7 bases; junction bases not matched to a gene: 10. Germline V gene data show CDR1 as SGHAT and CDR2 as FQNNGV. The CDR3 is made up of 16 amino acids. The CDR3 sequence is CASSLDSAGGLGTQYF. CDR3 in DNA: TGTGCCAGCAGCTTAGATTCGGCAGGGGGCTTAGGGACCCAGTACTTC.

The chain has TRBV15 and TRBJ2-7, with D hard to call. This CDR3 is 12 amino acids long. Trimming left V 8 bases short and J 0 bases short, with 8 bases between. Looked up from germline, CDR1 is LNHNV and CDR2 is YYDKDF (reference sequence). The CDR3 DNA is TGTGCCACCGGCGGTAACTCCTACGAGCAGTACTTC. Translating it yields CATGGNSYEQYF.

V is TRBV4-1 and J is TRBJ1-2; 7 positions match TRBD1. From germline, CDR1 is MGHRA and CDR2 YSYEKL. J lost 4 bases, V lost 2 bases, and 1 base had no gene match. The CDR3 totals 13 residues. CDR3 in amino acids: CASSQQGVYGYTF. The CDR3 coding sequence is TGCGCCAGCAGCCAACAGGGGGTCTATGGCTACACCTTC.

This clone has a handful of counts. J is TRBJ1-1 and V is TRBV5-8; 9 bases map to TRBD1. V was clipped by 4 bases and J by 0 bases; unmatched bases: 10. The CDR3 totals 17 residues. The V gene's germline CDR1 is SGHTS and CDR2 YDEGEE. This CDR3 is CASSLIPGQGMNTEAFF. DNA of the CDR3: TGTGCCAGCAGCCTAATCCCGGGACAGGGAATGAACACTGAAGCTTTCTTT.

As DNA, the CDR3 is TGTGCCAGCAGTCCTTGGGGGGGGACGGCTAACTATGGCTACACCTTC. Translating it yields CASSPWGGTANYGYTF. V is TRBV28 and J is TRBJ1-2, with a weak D call TRBD1 (5 bases). CDR1 MDHEN and CDR2 SYDVKM come from the germline V gene. The CDR3 length is 16 residues. Trimming took 5 bases from V and 0 from J, leaving 16 bases between them.

This clone was picked up a small number of times. DNA for the CDR3: TGTGCCAGCAGTGACGAAGGAGGTCTTACCTCTAACTATGGCTACACCTTC. Protein product: CASSDEGGLTSNYGYTF. The chain joins TRBV6-1 to TRBJ1-2; D not certain. The V and J ends lost 3 bases and 0 bases respectively, with 17 bases between them. The germline gives CDR1 MNHNS, CDR2 SASEGT. This CDR3 has 17 residues.